This T cell receptor beta chain was found in a study of cytomegalovirus exposure and HLA in healthy donors. General study results and limits: In a later analysis, a missense DCLRE1C variant was linked to TCR beta V- and J-gene trimming.

A note on this clone: Its antigen is unknown. The junction departs from the called germline gene at one end, perhaps through a read error.

The study ran its PCR with 60 Vbeta and 13 Jbeta primers. Generated by immunoSEQ multiplex PCR, the TCRdb table keeps only in-frame clones and is missing some. The sample has 40,000 to 50,000 clones, around 68% seen once; the top ten hold 5% to 7.5%. The sequence was obtained from a man under 40 in good health and CMV-seronegative. Sequenced: PBMCs.

The CDR3 DNA follows: TGCAGCGTTGTGGTTCTAGCGTCTTACGAGCGGTACTTC. The encoded protein is CSVVVLASYERYF. The chain recombines TRBV29-1 with TRBJ2-7; D might be TRBD2 (6 bases). From germline, CDR1 is SQVTM and CDR2 ANQGSEA. The CDR3 contains 13 residues.